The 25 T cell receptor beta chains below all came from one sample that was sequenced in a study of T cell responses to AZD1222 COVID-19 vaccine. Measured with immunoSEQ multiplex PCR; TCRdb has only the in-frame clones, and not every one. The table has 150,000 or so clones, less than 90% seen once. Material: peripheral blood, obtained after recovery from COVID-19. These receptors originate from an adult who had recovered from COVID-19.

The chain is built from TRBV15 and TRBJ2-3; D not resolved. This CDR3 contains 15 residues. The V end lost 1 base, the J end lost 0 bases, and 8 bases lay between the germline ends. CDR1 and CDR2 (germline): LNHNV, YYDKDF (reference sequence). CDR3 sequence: CATSRGAVSTDTQYF. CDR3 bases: TGTGCCACCAGCAGAGGGGCAGTTAGCACAGATACGCAGTATTTT.

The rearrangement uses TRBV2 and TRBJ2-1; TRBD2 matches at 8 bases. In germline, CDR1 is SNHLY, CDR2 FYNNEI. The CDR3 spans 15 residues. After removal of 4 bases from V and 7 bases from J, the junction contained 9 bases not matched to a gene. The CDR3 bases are TGTGCCAGCAGTGCGCTAGCGGGTAACATAAATGAGCAGTTCTTC. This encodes CASSALAGNINEQFF.

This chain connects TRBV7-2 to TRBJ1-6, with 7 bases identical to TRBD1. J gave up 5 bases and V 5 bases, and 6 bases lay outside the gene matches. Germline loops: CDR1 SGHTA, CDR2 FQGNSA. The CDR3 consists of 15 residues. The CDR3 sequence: CASSPARGHNSPLHF. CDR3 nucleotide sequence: TGTGCCAGCAGCCCCGCAAGGGGGCATAATTCACCCCTCCACTTT.

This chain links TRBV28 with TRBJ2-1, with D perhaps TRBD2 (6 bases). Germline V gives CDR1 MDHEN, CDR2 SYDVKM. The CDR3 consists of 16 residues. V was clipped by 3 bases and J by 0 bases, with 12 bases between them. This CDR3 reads CASSFTMGGSYNEQFF. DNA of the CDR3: TGTGCCAGCAGTTTTACTATGGGGGGCTCCTACAATGAGCAGTTCTTC.

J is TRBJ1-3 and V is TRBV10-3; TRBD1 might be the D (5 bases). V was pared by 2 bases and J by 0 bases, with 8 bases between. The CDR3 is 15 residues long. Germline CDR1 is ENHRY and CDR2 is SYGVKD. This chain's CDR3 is CAISEKRGSGNTIYF. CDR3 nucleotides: TGTGCCATCAGTGAGAAAAGGGGCTCTGGAAACACCATATATTTT.

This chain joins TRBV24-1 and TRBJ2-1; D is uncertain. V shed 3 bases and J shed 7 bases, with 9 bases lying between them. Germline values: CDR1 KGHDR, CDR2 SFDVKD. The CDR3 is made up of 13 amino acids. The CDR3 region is CATSDVLGNEQFF. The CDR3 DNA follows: TGTGCCACCAGTGATGTCCTAGGGAATGAGCAGTTCTTC.

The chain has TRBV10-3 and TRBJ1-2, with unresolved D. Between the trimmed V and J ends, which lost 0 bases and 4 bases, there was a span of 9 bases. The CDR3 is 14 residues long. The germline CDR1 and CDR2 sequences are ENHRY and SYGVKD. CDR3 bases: TGTGCCATCAGTGAGTCGGCAGGACCCTATGGCTACACCTTC. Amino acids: CAISESAGPYGYTF.

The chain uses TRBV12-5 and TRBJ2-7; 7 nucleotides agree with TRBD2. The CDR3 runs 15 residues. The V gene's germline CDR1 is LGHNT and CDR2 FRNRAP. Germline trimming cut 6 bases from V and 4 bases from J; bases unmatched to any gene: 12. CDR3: CASGNHGRAGYEQYF. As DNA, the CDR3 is TGTGCTAGTGGCAATCACGGCCGAGCGGGGTACGAGCAGTACTTC.

The CDR3 nucleotides read TGTGCCAGCAGCGCATCGACAGGGGGCGAGCAGTACTTC. This encodes CASSASTGGEQYF. The genes are TRBV9 and TRBJ2-7; 9 bases map to TRBD1. Germline CDR1 SGDLS, CDR2 YYNGEE. Germline trimming cut 3 bases from V and 6 bases from J; bases unmatched to any gene: 4. The CDR3 spans 13 residues.

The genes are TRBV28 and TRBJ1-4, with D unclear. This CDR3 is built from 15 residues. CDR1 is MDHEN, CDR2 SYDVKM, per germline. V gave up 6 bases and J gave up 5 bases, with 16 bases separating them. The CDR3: CASSVLSGDNEKLFF. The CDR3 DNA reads TGTGCCAGCAGCGTCCTGTCAGGAGACAATGAAAAACTGTTTTTT.

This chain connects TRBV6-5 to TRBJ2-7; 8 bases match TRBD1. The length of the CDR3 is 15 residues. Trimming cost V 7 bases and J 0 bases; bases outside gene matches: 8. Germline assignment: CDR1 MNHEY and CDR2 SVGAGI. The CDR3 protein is CASKIEQGVSYEQYF. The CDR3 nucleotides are TGTGCCAGCAAAATCGAACAGGGGGTCTCCTACGAGCAGTACTTC.

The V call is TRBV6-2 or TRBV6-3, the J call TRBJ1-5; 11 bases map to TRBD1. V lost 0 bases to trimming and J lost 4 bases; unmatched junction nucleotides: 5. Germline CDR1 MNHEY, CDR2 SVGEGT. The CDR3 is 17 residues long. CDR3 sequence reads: CASSYSRTGGLNQPQHF. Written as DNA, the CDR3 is TGTGCCAGCAGTTACTCCCGGACAGGGGGCTTAAATCAGCCCCAGCATTTT.

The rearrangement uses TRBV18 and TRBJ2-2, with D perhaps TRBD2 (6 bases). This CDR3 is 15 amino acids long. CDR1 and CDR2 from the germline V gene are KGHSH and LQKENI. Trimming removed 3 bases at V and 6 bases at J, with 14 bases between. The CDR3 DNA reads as TGTGCCAGCTCACCTCCCGGGGGAAGTCCCGGGGAGCTGTTTTTT. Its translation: CASSPPGGSPGELFF.

CDR3 loop: CASSSPTGAQEKLFF. CDR3 coding DNA: TGTGCCAGCAGTTCCCCGACAGGGGCGCAAGAAAAACTGTTTTTT. This chain links TRBV28 with TRBJ1-4, with 8 positions matching TRBD1. The V gene's germline CDR1 is MDHEN and CDR2 SYDVKM. The CDR3 is 15 residues long. Trimming cost V 4 bases and J 8 bases; bases outside gene matches: 9. Full variable domain (rest looked up from reference TRBV28 and TRBJ1-4): DVKVTQSSRYLVKRTGEKVFLECVQDMDHENMFWYRQDPGLGLRLIYFSYDVKMKEKGDIPEGYSVSREKKERFSLILESASTNQTSMYLCASSSPTGAQEKLFFGSGTQLSVL.

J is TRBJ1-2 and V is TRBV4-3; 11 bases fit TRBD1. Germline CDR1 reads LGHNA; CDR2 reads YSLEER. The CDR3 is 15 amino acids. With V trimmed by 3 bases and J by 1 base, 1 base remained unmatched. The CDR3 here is CASSQGQGDNYGYTF. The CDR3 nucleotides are TGCGCCAGCAGCCAGGGACAGGGGGATAACTATGGCTACACCTTC.

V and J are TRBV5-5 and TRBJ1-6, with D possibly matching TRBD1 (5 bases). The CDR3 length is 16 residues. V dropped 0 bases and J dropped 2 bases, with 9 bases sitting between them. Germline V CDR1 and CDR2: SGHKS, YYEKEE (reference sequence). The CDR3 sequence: CASSLGEGTYNSPLHF. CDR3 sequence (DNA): TGTGCCAGCAGCTTGGGGGAGGGGACCTATAATTCACCCCTCCACTTT.

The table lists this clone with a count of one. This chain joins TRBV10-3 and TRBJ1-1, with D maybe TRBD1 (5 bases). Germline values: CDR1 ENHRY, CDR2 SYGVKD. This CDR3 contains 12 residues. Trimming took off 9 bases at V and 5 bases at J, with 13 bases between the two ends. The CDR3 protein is CAMAGLRTEAFF. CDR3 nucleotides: TGTGCCATGGCAGGGTTACGGACTGAAGCTTTCTTT.

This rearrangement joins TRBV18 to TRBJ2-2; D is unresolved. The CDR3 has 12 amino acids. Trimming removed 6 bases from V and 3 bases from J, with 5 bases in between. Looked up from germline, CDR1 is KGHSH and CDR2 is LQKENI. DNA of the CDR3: TGTGCCAGCTCCAACGACACCGGGGAGCTGTTTTTT. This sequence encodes CASSNDTGELFF.

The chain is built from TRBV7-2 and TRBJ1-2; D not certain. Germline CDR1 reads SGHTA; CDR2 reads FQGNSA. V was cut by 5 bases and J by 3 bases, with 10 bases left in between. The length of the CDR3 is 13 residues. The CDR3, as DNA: TGTGCCAGCAGCATGGACGGATACTATGGCTACACCTTC. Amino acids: CASSMDGYYGYTF.

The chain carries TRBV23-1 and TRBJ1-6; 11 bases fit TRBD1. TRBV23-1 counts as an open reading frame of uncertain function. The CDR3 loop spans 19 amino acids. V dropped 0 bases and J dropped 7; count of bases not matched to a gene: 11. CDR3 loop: CASSQSGGMDRGQNSPLHF. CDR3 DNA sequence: TGCGCCAGCAGTCAATCGGGCGGGATGGACAGGGGGCAGAATTCACCCCTCCACTTT.

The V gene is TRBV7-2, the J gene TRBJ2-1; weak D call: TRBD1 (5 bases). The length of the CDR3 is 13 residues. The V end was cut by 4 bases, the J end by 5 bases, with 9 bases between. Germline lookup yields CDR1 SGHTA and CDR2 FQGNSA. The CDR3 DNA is TGTGCCAGCAGCTCCCGACAGAACAATGAGCAGTTCTTC. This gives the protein CASSSRQNNEQFF.

The CDR3 reads CASSQVRVSGNTIYF. The CDR3 DNA follows: TGTGCCAGCAGCCAAGTCAGGGTCTCTGGAAACACCATATATTTT. This sequence joins TRBV3-1 (or the pseudogene TRBV3-2) and TRBJ1-3; D may be TRBD1 (5 bases). The CDR3 spans 15 residues. The germline CDR1 and CDR2 sequences are LGHDT and YNNKEL (reference sequence). Trimming removed 1 base at V and 0 bases at J, with 7 bases between.

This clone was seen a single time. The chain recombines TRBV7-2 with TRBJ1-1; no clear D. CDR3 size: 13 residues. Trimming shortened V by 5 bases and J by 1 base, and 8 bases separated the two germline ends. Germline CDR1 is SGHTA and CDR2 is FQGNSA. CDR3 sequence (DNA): TGTGCCAGCAGCCTACAGCCGAACACTGAAGCTTTCTTT. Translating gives CASSLQPNTEAFF.

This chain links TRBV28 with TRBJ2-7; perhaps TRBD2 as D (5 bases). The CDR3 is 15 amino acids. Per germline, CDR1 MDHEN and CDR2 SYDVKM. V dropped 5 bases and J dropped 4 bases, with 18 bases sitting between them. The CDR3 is CASSPPRGQDYEQYF. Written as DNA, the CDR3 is TGTGCCAGCAGTCCCCCCCGAGGGCAGGATTACGAGCAGTACTTC.

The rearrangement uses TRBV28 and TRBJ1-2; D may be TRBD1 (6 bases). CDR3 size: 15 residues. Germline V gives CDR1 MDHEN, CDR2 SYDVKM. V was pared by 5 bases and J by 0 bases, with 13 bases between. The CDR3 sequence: CASSVIQGANYGYTF. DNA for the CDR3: TGTGCCAGCAGTGTAATACAGGGAGCTAACTATGGCTACACCTTC.